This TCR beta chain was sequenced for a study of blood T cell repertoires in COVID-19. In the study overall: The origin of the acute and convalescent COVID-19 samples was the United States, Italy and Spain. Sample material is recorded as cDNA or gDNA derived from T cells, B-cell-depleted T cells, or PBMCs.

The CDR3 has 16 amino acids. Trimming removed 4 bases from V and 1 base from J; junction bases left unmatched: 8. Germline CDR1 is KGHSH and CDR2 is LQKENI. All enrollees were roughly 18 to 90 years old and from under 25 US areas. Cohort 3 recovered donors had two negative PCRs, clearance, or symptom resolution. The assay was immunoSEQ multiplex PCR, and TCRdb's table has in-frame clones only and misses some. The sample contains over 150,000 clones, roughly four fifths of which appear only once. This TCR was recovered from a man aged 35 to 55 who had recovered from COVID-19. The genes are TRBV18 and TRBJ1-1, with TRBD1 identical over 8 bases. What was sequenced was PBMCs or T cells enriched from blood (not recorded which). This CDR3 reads CASSRTTGAENTEAFF. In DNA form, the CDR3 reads TGTGCCAGCTCACGAACGACAGGGGCCGAGAACACTGAAGCTTTCTTT.